The clone carrying this T cell receptor (beta chain) was observed once. The table came from immunoSEQ multiplex PCR; TCRdb's copy has only in-frame clones and leaves some out. The sample yields roughly 71,000 clones, just over 90% seen once. The record originates from a study of T cells after somatic rescue of genetic block. The CDR3 sequence is 11 residues long. V shed 5 bases and J shed 4 bases, with 7 bases lying between them. Germline CDR1 DFQATT, CDR2 SNEGSKA (reference sequence). The sample was peripheral blood mononuclear cells (PBMCs). The chain uses TRBV20-1 and TRBJ2-3; D is unclear. This TCR derives from a man aged 30-40 years. Here the CDR3 reads CSAPTPDTQYF. The CDR3 DNA follows: TGCAGTGCTCCCACGCCAGATACGCAGTATTTT.